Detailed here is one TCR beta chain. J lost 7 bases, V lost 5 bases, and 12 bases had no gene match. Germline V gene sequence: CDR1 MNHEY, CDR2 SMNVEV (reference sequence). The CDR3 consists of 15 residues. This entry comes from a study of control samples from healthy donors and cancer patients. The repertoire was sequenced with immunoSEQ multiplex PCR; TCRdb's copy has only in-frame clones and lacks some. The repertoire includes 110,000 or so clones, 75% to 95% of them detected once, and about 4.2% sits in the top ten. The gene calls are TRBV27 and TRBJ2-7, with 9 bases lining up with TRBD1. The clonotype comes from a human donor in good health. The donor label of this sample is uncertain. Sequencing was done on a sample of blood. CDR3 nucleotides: TGTGCCAGCAGTCTTCTTTGGGGACAGGGAAGGGAGCAGTACTTC. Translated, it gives CASSLLWGQGREQYF.